This TCR beta chain comes out of a study of post-analysis software for immune sequencing data. Looking at the study overall: Patients had relapsing-remitting, secondary progressive or progressive-relapsing multiple sclerosis; some lacked subtype. General study results and limits: Roughly five TRBV segments were significantly more frequent in patients than in controls. TRBV5-6, TRBV5-1 and TRBV20-1 were among these segments. Compared with controls, patients showed significantly lower normalized Chao1 diversity. Strong co-clustering by F measure was seen for same-batch samples.

Germline CDR1 is MNHEY and CDR2 is SMNVEV (reference sequence). The CDR3 runs to 15 residues. The J segment lost 8 bases and the V segment lost 4 bases, leaving 10 bases of the junction unmatched. This clonotype was counted only a few times. Antigen: not known. Unique molecular identifiers were carried by the TCR beta cDNA libraries. From 1 to 10 million T cells, 550,000 or so cDNA molecules were obtained. TCRdb itself ran the PCR reads through MiXCR, one entry per CDR3 protein. The sample contains roughly 400,000 distinct CDR3 sequences, 39% of which appear only once. The V call is TRBV27, the J call TRBJ2-1; 8 bases map to TRBD2. Sequencing was carried out using blood. The receptor was derived from a girl aged 2-15 years with multiple sclerosis. The CDR3 spells CASSSGLVKWDEQFF. The DNA for the CDR3 is TGTGCCAGCAGTTCGGGACTAGTGAAGTGGGATGAGCAGTTCTTC.